These T cell receptor beta chains were read from a single sample in a study of cytomegalovirus exposure and HLA in healthy donors. Method: immunoSEQ multiplex PCR; TCRdb's copy keeps in-frame clones and lacks some. This sample has more than 150,000 clones, with 70% to 80% found just once. Material: PBMCs. These receptors originate from a male donor in good health and CMV-seronegative. CDR3s include the opening cysteine and the closing phenylalanine or tryptophan. Each record gives: V gene, J gene, D gene, clone size, CDR3 protein, CDR3 DNA. A D gene is named only where the DNA matches it firmly. For some rows the clone size is stated as once, few or many, or as a class when expanded; others skip it.

TRBV5-1,TRBJ2-1,TRBD2,few,CASSIGLAGGNEQFF,TGCGCCAGCAGCATTGGGCTAGCGGGAGGCAATGAGCAGTTCTTC
TRBV5-6,TRBJ2-5,TRBD2,-,CASSFTSGRGETQYF,TGTGCCAGCAGCTTTACTAGCGGGAGGGGTGAGACCCAGTACTTC
TRBV6-1,TRBJ2-1,-,-,CASRTLNNEQFF,TGTGCCAGCAGGACTCTTAACAATGAGCAGTTCTTC
TRBV30,TRBJ2-2,TRBD2,-,CAWSHGREIGTGELFF,TGTGCCTGGAGCCACGGGCGGGAGATTGGCACCGGGGAGCTGTTTTTT
TRBV28,TRBJ1-2,TRBD1,once,CASSTGDRGFVANYGYTF,TGTGCCAGCAGTACCGGGGACAGGGGGTTTGTGGCTAACTATGGCTACACCTTC
TRBV7-2,TRBJ1-1,TRBD1,few,CASSRDRGSSEAFF,TGTGCCAGCAGCCGGGACAGGGGCTCCTCTGAAGCTTTCTTT
TRBV30,TRBJ2-5,-,-,CAWSASQETQYF,TGTGCCTGGAGTGCTAGCCAAGAGACCCAGTACTTC
TRBV4-3,TRBJ2-1,TRBD2,-,CASSQVAGAYNEQFF,TGCGCCAGCAGCCAAGTTGCGGGAGCCTACAATGAGCAGTTCTTC
TRBV14,TRBJ2-1,TRBD2,-,CASSLVGGRANEQFF,TGTGCCAGCAGCCTGGTCGGCGGGAGGGCCAATGAGCAGTTCTTC
TRBV5-4,TRBJ2-3,TRBD1,-,CASSLTGAGDTQYF,TGTGCCAGCAGCTTGACAGGGGCTGGAGATACGCAGTATTTT
TRBV30,TRBJ2-7,-,-,CAWSGSAAGEQYF,TGTGCCTGGAGTGGCAGTGCGGCGGGCGAGCAGTACTTC
TRBV7-9,TRBJ2-7,-,-,CASSLATAYEQYF,TGTGCCAGCAGCTTAGCGACAGCCTACGAGCAGTACTTC
TRBV2,TRBJ2-5,TRBD2,-,CASTRLGGNQETQYF,TGTGCCAGCACCCGCTTGGGAGGGAACCAAGAGACCCAGTACTTC
TRBV7-2,TRBJ2-7,TRBD1,-,CASSLATGASYEQYF,TGTGCCAGCAGCTTAGCGACAGGGGCCTCCTACGAGCAGTACTTC
TRBV19,TRBJ1-2,TRBD1,-,CASSDLGQGYGYTF,TGTGCCAGTAGTGACCTCGGACAGGGTTATGGCTACACCTTC
TRBV6-1,TRBJ2-2,TRBD1,-,CASSEDRGIGELFF,TGTGCCAGCAGTGAAGACAGGGGGATTGGGGAGCTGTTTTTT
TRBV11-3,TRBJ2-1,TRBD1,once,CASSPRTGGFNEQFF,TGTGCCAGCAGCCCGAGGACAGGGGGCTTCAATGAGCAGTTCTTC
TRBV9,TRBJ1-2,-,-,CASSEGENYGYTF,TGTGCCAGCAGCGAGGGGGAGAACTATGGCTACACCTTC
TRBV30,TRBJ2-3,-,-,CAWGKGAGRTDTQYF,TGTGCCTGGGGGAAAGGGGCGGGACGCACAGATACGCAGTATTTT
TRBV9,TRBJ1-4,TRBD1,few,CASSTSGGLDEKLFF,TGTGCCAGCAGCACGTCAGGGGGCCTCGATGAAAAACTGTTTTTT
TRBV11-2,TRBJ2-6,-,few,CASTTSGVGDGANVLTF,TGTGCCAGCACCACGTCGGGGGTGGGAGATGGGGCCAACGTCCTGACTTTC
TRBV2,TRBJ2-6,-,-,CASSPSSGANVLTF,TGTGCCAGCAGTCCGAGCTCTGGGGCCAACGTCCTGACTTTC
TRBV28,TRBJ2-5,-,-,CASSFSSGTRQETQYF,TGTGCCAGCAGTTTTAGTTCGGGGACAAGACAAGAGACCCAGTACTTC
TRBV13,TRBJ2-7,-,-,CASSFLNEQYF,TGTGCCAGCAGCTTCTTAAACGAGCAGTACTTC
TRBV2,TRBJ2-7,-,-,CASRDRGSYEQYF,TGTGCCAGCAGAGATAGGGGGTCCTACGAGCAGTACTTC
TRBV7-9,TRBJ2-1,TRBD2,few,CSSSFLAGGPDEQFF,TGTTCCAGCAGCTTCTTAGCGGGAGGGCCCGATGAGCAGTTCTTC
TRBV29-1,TRBJ2-2,TRBD1,-,CSVTTGVITGELFF,TGCAGCGTTACGACAGGGGTTATCACCGGGGAGCTGTTTTTT